The T cell receptor beta chain under discussion was sequenced for a study of cytomegalovirus exposure and HLA in healthy donors. Study results and limitations: Previous analysis showed most TCR beta V segments were productive about 90% or about 30% of the time. Altogether, some 160 TCR beta chains were recorded as cytomegalovirus-associated. Follow-up analysis later connected one missense variant in DCLRE1C with trimming of TCR beta V- and J-genes. It was shown in a later analysis that HLA-associated TCR beta chains were more clonally expanded than other, equally common chains.

Primers: 60 Vbeta forward and 13 Jbeta reverse. Method: immunoSEQ multiplex PCR; TCRdb's copy keeps in-frame clones and lacks some. Here the sample spans around 150,000 clones, 79% being singletons. As for this clone: Its antigen is unknown.

The sequenced sample consisted of PBMCs. The receptor comes from a human donor in good health.

The DNA for the CDR3 is TGTGCCAGCAGCCTGGGGGACAGGGGAAACACCATATATTTT. It specifies CASSLGDRGNTIYF. The chain combines TRBV13 with TRBJ1-3; TRBD1 aligns across 8 bases. The CDR3 runs to 14 residues. Germline loops: CDR1 PRHDT, CDR2 FYEKMQ (reference sequence). Trimming removed 5 bases from V and 4 bases from J; junction bases left unmatched: 4.